Below are 6 T cell receptor beta chains sequenced from a single sample in a study of post-analysis software for immune sequencing data. The study's findings and limits: Higher frequency in patients than in controls was seen for about five TRBV segments, with TRBV5-6, TRBV5-1 and TRBV20-1 among them.

Unique molecular identifiers were carried by the TCR beta cDNA libraries. TCRdb re-called the PCR reads through MiXCR, storing one row per CDR3 protein. The data contain more than 450,000 distinct CDR3 sequences, around 44% of them singletons. Their antigens remain unidentified. Material: blood. Receptors originate from a girl aged 5-17 years with multiple sclerosis.

CDR3 residues: CASSGKLAGDYEQYF. Here the CDR3 DNA reads TGTGCCAGCAGTGGAAAACTAGCGGGGGACTACGAGCAGTACTTC. This chain joins TRBV6-5 and TRBJ2-5, with 11 positions matching TRBD2. The J call may be incorrect, as the DNA end agrees better with TRBJ2-7. Germline-derived CDR1 and CDR2 are MNHEY and SVGAGI. This CDR3 has 15 residues.

In the case of this clonotype: The junction and the germline gene differ at one end; a read error may be behind it. This rearrangement joins TRBV20-1 to TRBJ2-7, with D maybe TRBD2 (5 bases). CDR3 length: 12 residues. Germline V lookup: CDR1 DFQATT, CDR2 SNEGSKA (reference sequence). The chain's CDR3 is CGARAGAYEQYF. The CDR3, as DNA: TGCGGTGCTAGAGCCGGGGCCTACGAGCAGTACTTC.

This clonotype was observed a handful of times. This chain uses TRBV6-5 with TRBJ2-7; 8 nucleotides agree with TRBD2. The CDR3 covers 14 residues. From germline, CDR1 is MNHEY and CDR2 SVGAGI. Trimming cost V 6 bases and J 5 bases; bases outside gene matches: 9. The CDR3 spells CASRPGGPRDEQYF. CDR3 in DNA: TGTGCCAGCAGACCGGGGGGGCCTCGGGACGAGCAGTACTTC.

V is TRBV12-3 or TRBV12-4 and J is TRBJ2-6; D remains unclear. V gave up 6 bases and J gave up 0 bases, with 18 bases separating them. This CDR3 is 18 amino acids long. The CDR3 nucleotides read TGTGCCAGCAGCATAGGAATGGGCGCGGCCTCTGGGGCCAACGTCCTGACTTTC. Its translation is CASSIGMGAASGANVLTF.

This clonotype came up once. This chain uses TRBV12-3 or TRBV12-4 with TRBJ2-6; 7 bases map to TRBD1. The ends lost 5 bases at V and 0 bases at J; junction bases unmatched: 10. The CDR3 loop spans 18 amino acids. The CDR3 loop reads CASSLRQGFISGANVLTF. As DNA, the CDR3 is TGTGCCAGCAGTCTAAGACAGGGTTTCATCTCTGGGGCCAACGTCCTGACTTTC.

The chain combines TRBV11-3 with TRBJ2-3, with D hard to call. Germline loops: CDR1 SGHNT, CDR2 YENEEA. This CDR3 has 17 residues. V lost 1 base, J lost 0 bases, and 14 bases lay in between. DNA for the CDR3: TGTGCCAGCAGCTTAGCGGTTGCGGAGCGAAGCACAGATACGCAGTATTTT. As protein: CASSLAVAERSTDTQYF.